These T cell receptor beta chains were read from a single sample in a study of siplizumab effects on memory and regulatory T cells. TCRdb's table, derived via immunoSEQ multiplex PCR, lists solely in-frame clones and lacks some. The sample has more than 95,000 clones; over 90% are singletons. The sequenced sample was Tregs sorted from blood. The receptors originated from a human donor in good health. Each CDR3 is given with its conserved first and last residue. The order of the fields is clone size, CDR3 length, J gene, D gene, V gene, CDR3 DNA, CDR3 protein. A D gene is named only where the DNA matches it firmly. Size is omitted from some rows. Given values are once, few, many or a class for expanded clones.

abundance: once; len: 15; j_gene: TRBJ1-6; d_gene: .; v_gene: TRBV6-5; CDR3nt: TGTGCCAGCAGCCCACCGGGGGCAGGGAAATCACCCCTCCACTTT; CDR3aa: CASSPPGAGKSPLHF
abundance: .; len: 13; j_gene: TRBJ1-1; d_gene: .; v_gene: TRBV30; CDR3nt: TGTGCCTGGAGTGTTGAACAGGGATATGAAGCTTTCTTT; CDR3aa: CAWSVEQGYEAFF
abundance: .; len: 14; j_gene: TRBJ2-5; d_gene: .; v_gene: TRBV9; CDR3nt: TGTGCCAGCAGCAACCCAGGGGCTGGGGAGACCCAGTACTTC; CDR3aa: CASSNPGAGETQYF
abundance: .; len: 16; j_gene: TRBJ2-1; d_gene: TRBD2; v_gene: TRBV4-1; CDR3nt: TGCGCCAGCAGCCAAGAGCGGCGGGGGGGTCTGTATGAGCAGTTCTTC; CDR3aa: CASSQERRGGLYEQFF
abundance: .; len: 13; j_gene: TRBJ2-7; d_gene: .; v_gene: TRBV6-1; CDR3nt: TGTGCCAGCAGCTACAGAGATTATTACGAGCAGTACTTC; CDR3aa: CASSYRDYYEQYF
abundance: .; len: 15; j_gene: TRBJ1-2; d_gene: .; v_gene: TRBV6-1; CDR3nt: TGTGCCAGCAGTGACCCGACAGGCCACCGGAGGGGCTACACCTTC; CDR3aa: CASSDPTGHRRGYTF
abundance: .; len: 15; j_gene: TRBJ1-3; d_gene: .; v_gene: TRBV7-2; CDR3nt: TGTGCCAGCAGCTTATTTTTGGGGCCCGGAAACACCATATATTTT; CDR3aa: CASSLFLGPGNTIYF
abundance: .; len: 12; j_gene: TRBJ1-2; d_gene: .; v_gene: TRBV6-5; CDR3nt: TGTGCCAGCATGGGGGCTAACTATGGCTACACCTTC; CDR3aa: CASMGANYGYTF
abundance: .; len: 15; j_gene: TRBJ2-1; d_gene: .; v_gene: TRBV7-8; CDR3nt: TGTGCCAGCAGCTTAACGGGGACAACCTACAATGAGCAGTTCTTC; CDR3aa: CASSLTGTTYNEQFF
abundance: .; len: 15; j_gene: TRBJ2-1; d_gene: TRBD2; v_gene: TRBV12-5; CDR3nt: TGTGCTAGTGGTTTGGTTGGAGTCGGGGGGAATGAGCAGTTCTTC; CDR3aa: CASGLVGVGGNEQFF
abundance: .; len: 16; j_gene: TRBJ1-5; d_gene: TRBD1; v_gene: TRBV4-1; CDR3nt: TGCGCCAGCAGCCTCGGGTCGGGACAGGGGATTCAGCCCCAGCATTTT; CDR3aa: CASSLGSGQGIQPQHF
abundance: once; len: 15; j_gene: TRBJ2-2; d_gene: TRBD2; v_gene: TRBV11-3; CDR3nt: TGTGCCAGCAGCTCGAGCGGGAGGGACACCGGGGAGCTGTTTTTT; CDR3aa: CASSSSGRDTGELFF
abundance: .; len: 13; j_gene: TRBJ1-1; d_gene: .; v_gene: TRBV7-2; CDR3nt: TGTGCCAGCAGCTTAATCTCGGGCCGGGTTATATCCTTT; CDR3aa: CASSLISGRVISF
abundance: once; len: 17; j_gene: TRBJ2-1; d_gene: TRBD1; v_gene: TRBV18; CDR3nt: TGTGCCAGCTCACCACGTCCCGGGACAGGGGTCTACAATGAGCAGTTCTTC; CDR3aa: CASSPRPGTGVYNEQFF
abundance: .; len: 14; j_gene: TRBJ1-2; d_gene: .; v_gene: TRBV7-9; CDR3nt: TGTGCCAGCAGCCACGGGCCCGGCCCCTATGGCTACACCTTC; CDR3aa: CASSHGPGPYGYTF
abundance: .; len: 13; j_gene: TRBJ1-1; d_gene: .; v_gene: TRBV6-5; CDR3nt: TGTGCCAGCAGTTACCCCTACGCCACTGAAGCTTTCTTT; CDR3aa: CASSYPYATEAFF
abundance: .; len: 13; j_gene: TRBJ1-6; d_gene: TRBD1; v_gene: TRBV2; CDR3nt: TGTGCCAGCAGTGGACAGGGCAGTTCACCCCTCCACTTT; CDR3aa: CASSGQGSSPLHF
abundance: .; len: 17; j_gene: TRBJ1-2; d_gene: .; v_gene: TRBV18; CDR3nt: TGTGCCAGCTCACCATTATGGAGAAAGGAGGTCGGCTATGGCTACACCTTC; CDR3aa: CASSPLWRKEVGYGYTF
abundance: .; len: 15; j_gene: TRBJ1-1; d_gene: .; v_gene: TRBV6-5; CDR3nt: TGTGCCAGCAGTTACTCCGGGGGGCCTCACACTGAAGCTTTCTTT; CDR3aa: CASSYSGGPHTEAFF
abundance: .; len: 16; j_gene: TRBJ2-5; d_gene: TRBD2; v_gene: TRBV4-2; CDR3nt: TGTGCCAGCAGCCAAGGGACTAGCGGGAGGGAAGAGACCCAGTACTTC; CDR3aa: CASSQGTSGREETQYF
abundance: .; len: 13; j_gene: TRBJ2-7; d_gene: TRBD2; v_gene: TRBV19; CDR3nt: TGTGCCAGTGGGCTAGCGGGAGACGGGGAGCAGTACTTC; CDR3aa: CASGLAGDGEQYF
abundance: .; len: 15; j_gene: TRBJ2-5; d_gene: .; v_gene: TRBV21-1; CDR3nt: TGTGCCAGCAGCAAAGCGCTAAACACAGAAGAGACCCAGTACTTC; CDR3aa: CASSKALNTEETQYF
abundance: .; len: 14; j_gene: TRBJ2-1; d_gene: TRBD2; v_gene: TRBV7-2; CDR3nt: TGTGCCAGCAGCGCAACAACTAGCGGTAGTGAGCAGTTCTTC; CDR3aa: CASSATTSGSEQFF
abundance: .; len: 17; j_gene: TRBJ2-5; d_gene: TRBD2; v_gene: TRBV7-9; CDR3nt: TGTGCCAGCAGCGGCGGGGGGCCTTACACGTACCAAGAGACCCAGTACTTC; CDR3aa: CASSGGGPYTYQETQYF
abundance: .; len: 16; j_gene: TRBJ2-2; d_gene: .; v_gene: TRBV7-2; CDR3nt: TGTGCCAGCAGCCTCAACGGGGCCAGGAACACCGGGGAGCTGTTTTTT; CDR3aa: CASSLNGARNTGELFF
abundance: .; len: 15; j_gene: TRBJ2-6; d_gene: .; v_gene: TRBV6-5; CDR3nt: TGTGCCAGCAGTTACCTTGTTCCTGGGGCCAACGTCCTGACTTTC; CDR3aa: CASSYLVPGANVLTF
abundance: .; len: 14; j_gene: TRBJ2-2; d_gene: .; v_gene: TRBV5-1; CDR3nt: TGCGCCAGCAGCCTGACCGTAAGGGCCGGGGAGCTGTTTTTT; CDR3aa: CASSLTVRAGELFF
abundance: .; len: 12; j_gene: TRBJ2-2; d_gene: .; v_gene: TRBV18; CDR3nt: TGTGCCAGCTCACCAGGGGTCGGGGAGCTGTTTTTT; CDR3aa: CASSPGVGELFF
abundance: .; len: 13; j_gene: TRBJ2-7; d_gene: .; v_gene: TRBV18; CDR3nt: TGTGCCAGCTCACCAGGGTATAGTTACGAGCAGTACTTC; CDR3aa: CASSPGYSYEQYF
abundance: .; len: 13; j_gene: TRBJ1-5; d_gene: .; v_gene: TRBV7-3; CDR3nt: TGTGCCAGCAGCTTAACGGCTGATCAGCCCCAGCATTTT; CDR3aa: CASSLTADQPQHF
abundance: .; len: 13; j_gene: TRBJ1-2; d_gene: .; v_gene: TRBV5-1; CDR3nt: TGCGCCAGCAGCTCCGAGGGGGGCTATGGCTACACCTTC; CDR3aa: CASSSEGGYGYTF
abundance: .; len: 14; j_gene: TRBJ2-2; d_gene: .; v_gene: TRBV7-9; CDR3nt: TGTGCCAGCAGCCCGGAACTAGCACGGGGGGAGCTGTTTTTT; CDR3aa: CASSPELARGELFF
abundance: .; len: 13; j_gene: TRBJ2-3; d_gene: .; v_gene: TRBV19; CDR3nt: TGTGCCAGTAGTACCACTAGGACAGATACGCAGTATTTT; CDR3aa: CASSTTRTDTQYF